Listed below are T cell receptor beta chains from one sample, sequenced in a study of CD8+CD57+ T cells in acquired aplastic anemia. TCRdb reprocessed the reads with MiXCR, giving one entry per CDR3 protein. The table records 150,000 to 200,000 distinct CDR3 sequences, more than 45% of them present only once. The sequenced sample was sorted CD4+, CD8+, or CD8+CD57+ T cells (not recorded which) from PBMCs. These receptors all stem from a human donor with aplastic anemia. Each CDR3 is given with its conserved first and last residue. The order of the fields is CDR3 protein, CDR3 DNA, clone size, J gene, D gene, V gene. A D gene is named only where the DNA matches it firmly. A clone size is listed for some rows: how often the clone was seen (once, few, many), or a class if it is expanded.

CDR3aa: CASSDISYEQYF; CDR3nt: TGTGCCAGCAGTGATATTTCCTACGAGCAGTACTTC; abundance: many; j_gene: TRBJ2-7; d_gene: .; v_gene: TRBV6-1
CDR3aa: CSVRRDNSGNTIYF; CDR3nt: TGCAGCGTCCGCCGGGACAACTCTGGAAACACCATATATTTT; abundance: .; j_gene: TRBJ1-3; d_gene: .; v_gene: TRBV29-1
CDR3aa: CASSKAGTRSTEQYF; CDR3nt: TGTGCCAGCAGCAAGGCCGGGACAAGATCGACCGAGCAGTACTTC; abundance: .; j_gene: TRBJ2-7; d_gene: .; v_gene: TRBV7-9
CDR3aa: CASSVGFGVNYGYTF; CDR3nt: TGTGCCAGCAGCGTAGGATTCGGTGTTAACTATGGCTACACCTTC; abundance: .; j_gene: TRBJ1-2; d_gene: .; v_gene: TRBV2
CDR3aa: CASSVTAVSNEQYF; CDR3nt: TGTGCCAGCAGCGTGACGGCCGTTTCTAACGAGCAGTACTTC; abundance: many; j_gene: TRBJ2-7; d_gene: .; v_gene: TRBV9
CDR3aa: CASSDTSGSPHEQYF; CDR3nt: TGTGCCAGCAGTGACACTAGCGGGAGTCCCCACGAGCAGTACTTC; abundance: .; j_gene: TRBJ2-7; d_gene: TRBD2; v_gene: TRBV2
CDR3aa: CATGGARQETQYF; CDR3nt: TGTGCCACCGGGGGTGCTCGGCAAGAGACCCAGTACTTC; abundance: .; j_gene: TRBJ2-5; d_gene: .; v_gene: TRBV10-3
CDR3aa: CASSREGTGELFF; CDR3nt: TGTGCCAGCAGCCGGGAGGGGACCGGGGAGCTGTTTTTT; abundance: .; j_gene: TRBJ2-2; d_gene: TRBD2; v_gene: TRBV13
CDR3aa: CASSQGRGLAGVEDTQYF; CDR3nt: TGTGCCAGCAGCCAAGGCCGCGGACTAGCGGGAGTGGAAGATACGCAGTATTTT; abundance: many; j_gene: TRBJ2-3; d_gene: TRBD2; v_gene: TRBV14
CDR3aa: CATSSMGSETQYF; CDR3nt: TGTGCCACCAGCAGTATGGGGTCTGAGACCCAGTACTTC; abundance: once; j_gene: TRBJ2-5; d_gene: .; v_gene: TRBV15
CDR3aa: CASSLRIEAGGEQYF; CDR3nt: TGTGCCAGCAGCTTGAGGATTGAGGCAGGGGGTGAGCAGTACTTC; abundance: .; j_gene: TRBJ2-7; d_gene: TRBD1; v_gene: TRBV7-8
CDR3aa: CASSESVPLSEQYF; CDR3nt: TGTGCCAGCAGTGAATCGGTTCCCCTCTCCGAGCAGTACTTC; abundance: .; j_gene: TRBJ2-7; d_gene: .; v_gene: TRBV2
CDR3aa: CAIRVSGTASYEQYF; CDR3nt: TGTGCCATCAGAGTTTCCGGGACGGCTTCCTACGAGCAGTACTTC; abundance: .; j_gene: TRBJ2-7; d_gene: .; v_gene: TRBV10-3
CDR3aa: CASSQDLAGGPRNEQFF; CDR3nt: TGTGCCAGCAGCCAAGATCTGGCGGGAGGGCCAAGAAATGAGCAGTTCTTC; abundance: .; j_gene: TRBJ2-1; d_gene: TRBD2; v_gene: TRBV4-2
CDR3aa: CASSIPLSDLSSTDTQYF; CDR3nt: TGTGCCAGTAGCATCCCTCTCTCGGACTTATCAAGCACAGATACGCAGTATTTT; abundance: .; j_gene: TRBJ2-3; d_gene: .; v_gene: TRBV19
CDR3aa: CASSSDGLKQYF; CDR3nt: TGTGCCAGCAGCTCTGACGGTTTGAAGCAGTACTTC; abundance: few; j_gene: TRBJ2-7; d_gene: .; v_gene: TRBV7-9
CDR3aa: CASSLGSYGYTF; CDR3nt: TGTGCCAGCAGCTTAGGCAGCTATGGCTACACCTTC; abundance: .; j_gene: TRBJ1-2; d_gene: .; v_gene: TRBV7-2
CDR3aa: CASSYAGPGSGNTIYF; CDR3nt: TGTGCCAGCAGTTACGCGGGACCGGGCTCTGGAAACACCATATATTTT; abundance: .; j_gene: TRBJ1-3; d_gene: .; v_gene: TRBV6-2/TRBV6-3
CDR3aa: CASSRNRGPEAFF; CDR3nt: TGTGCCAGCAGCAGGAACAGGGGACCTGAAGCTTTCTTT; abundance: many; j_gene: TRBJ1-1; d_gene: TRBD1; v_gene: TRBV5-6
CDR3aa: CASSLVGVMDGYTF; CDR3nt: TGTGCCAGCAGCTTAGTCGGGGTAATGGATGGCTACACCTTC; abundance: .; j_gene: TRBJ1-2; d_gene: .; v_gene: TRBV7-9
CDR3aa: CASRGQGPNTEAFF; CDR3nt: TGCGCCAGCAGGGGCCAGGGCCCTAACACTGAAGCTTTCTTT; abundance: once; j_gene: TRBJ1-1; d_gene: .; v_gene: TRBV10-1
CDR3aa: CASSLAALSYNEQFF; CDR3nt: TGCGCCAGCAGCTTGGCCGCTCTCTCCTACAATGAGCAGTTCTTC; abundance: many; j_gene: TRBJ2-1; d_gene: .; v_gene: TRBV5-1
CDR3aa: CASSRASHSYNEQFF; CDR3nt: TGTGCCAGCAGTCGAGCCTCTCACTCCTACAATGAGCAGTTCTTC; abundance: .; j_gene: TRBJ2-1; d_gene: .; v_gene: TRBV6-1
CDR3aa: CASSRGTNEKLFF; CDR3nt: TGTGCCAGCAGCCGTGGAACTAATGAAAAACTGTTTTTT; abundance: many; j_gene: TRBJ1-4; d_gene: .; v_gene: TRBV7-2
CDR3aa: CSARESGRNIQYF; CDR3nt: TGCAGTGCTAGAGAGAGCGGGAGGAACATTCAGTACTTC; abundance: many; j_gene: TRBJ2-4; d_gene: TRBD2; v_gene: TRBV20-1
CDR3aa: CASRLAGKAGDEQFF; CDR3nt: TGTGCCAGCAGGCTAGCGGGGAAAGCGGGGGATGAGCAGTTCTTC; abundance: many; j_gene: TRBJ2-1; d_gene: TRBD2; v_gene: TRBV7-9
CDR3aa: CASSSGLAGGPIYEQYF; CDR3nt: TGTGCCAGTAGTTCGGGACTAGCGGGAGGGCCCATCTACGAGCAGTACTTC; abundance: .; j_gene: TRBJ2-7; d_gene: TRBD2; v_gene: TRBV19
CDR3aa: CSAGLAGELYTQYF; CDR3nt: TGCAGCGCGGGACTAGCGGGAGAGTTGTATACGCAGTATTTT; abundance: .; j_gene: TRBJ2-3; d_gene: TRBD2; v_gene: TRBV29-1
CDR3aa: CSANIPGRMNTEAFF; CDR3nt: TGCAGTGCGAATATCCCGGGACGGATGAACACTGAAGCTTTCTTT; abundance: many; j_gene: TRBJ1-1; d_gene: .; v_gene: TRBV20-1
CDR3aa: CSVVPNGHFNNEQFF; CDR3nt: TGCAGCGTTGTGCCCAATGGACATTTTAACAATGAGCAGTTCTTC; abundance: .; j_gene: TRBJ2-1; d_gene: .; v_gene: TRBV29-1
CDR3aa: CASSRQGMSEAFF; CDR3nt: TGTGCCAGTAGCAGACAGGGAATGTCTGAAGCTTTCTTT; abundance: .; j_gene: TRBJ1-1; d_gene: TRBD1; v_gene: TRBV19
CDR3aa: CASSGRTDPTNEKLFF; CDR3nt: TGTGCCAGCAGTGGGCGGACAGATCCCACTAATGAAAAACTGTTTTTT; abundance: .; j_gene: TRBJ1-4; d_gene: .; v_gene: TRBV2
CDR3aa: CASSIGTRGDTQYF; CDR3nt: TGTGCCAGTAGTATAGGGACTAGGGGCGATACGCAGTATTTT; abundance: many; j_gene: TRBJ2-3; d_gene: TRBD2; v_gene: TRBV19
CDR3aa: CASSEGTGYGYTF; CDR3nt: TGTGCCAGCAGTGAAGGGACTGGATATGGCTACACCTTC; abundance: many; j_gene: TRBJ1-2; d_gene: .; v_gene: TRBV2
CDR3aa: CAIRVAGTPLGYTF; CDR3nt: TGTGCCATCAGGGTCGCAGGGACACCCTTGGGCTACACCTTC; abundance: .; j_gene: TRBJ1-2; d_gene: .; v_gene: TRBV10-3
CDR3aa: CASNYPGQGSWNTEAFF; CDR3nt: TGTGCCAGCAATTACCCGGGACAGGGGTCATGGAACACTGAAGCTTTCTTT; abundance: .; j_gene: TRBJ1-1; d_gene: TRBD1; v_gene: TRBV2
CDR3aa: CASSMGTGGLETQYF; CDR3nt: TGTGCCAGTAGTATGGGGACAGGGGGTTTGGAGACCCAGTACTTC; abundance: .; j_gene: TRBJ2-5; d_gene: TRBD1; v_gene: TRBV19
CDR3aa: CASSTTVNQPQHF; CDR3nt: TGTGCCAGCAGTACCACAGTCAATCAGCCCCAGCATTTT; abundance: few; j_gene: TRBJ1-5; d_gene: .; v_gene: TRBV6-1
CDR3aa: CASQSTGAYGYTF; CDR3nt: TGTGCCAGCCAAAGCACAGGGGCCTATGGCTACACCTTC; abundance: .; j_gene: TRBJ1-2; d_gene: TRBD1; v_gene: TRBV28
CDR3aa: CASIPWTGRSGANVLTF; CDR3nt: TGTGCCAGCATCCCTTGGACAGGGAGATCTGGGGCCAACGTCCTGACTTTC; abundance: many; j_gene: TRBJ2-6; d_gene: TRBD1; v_gene: TRBV12-3/TRBV12-4
CDR3aa: CASSSGRQMLYEQYF; CDR3nt: TGTGCCAGCAGTTCTGGGCGGCAGATGCTTTACGAGCAGTACTTC; abundance: .; j_gene: TRBJ2-7; d_gene: .; v_gene: TRBV12-3/TRBV12-4
CDR3aa: CASSGVGHQETQYF; CDR3nt: TGTGCCAGCAGTGGCGTCGGGCACCAAGAGACCCAGTACTTC; abundance: .; j_gene: TRBJ2-5; d_gene: .; v_gene: TRBV10-2
CDR3aa: CTSSGLVEGADTQYF; CDR3nt: TGCACCAGCAGTGGTCTAGTTGAGGGCGCAGATACGCAGTATTTT; abundance: once; j_gene: TRBJ2-3; d_gene: .; v_gene: TRBV10-1
CDR3aa: CAIIPSPIYNEQFF; CDR3nt: TGTGCCATCATCCCCAGCCCTATCTACAATGAGCAGTTCTTC; abundance: .; j_gene: TRBJ2-1; d_gene: .; v_gene: TRBV10-3
CDR3aa: CASSSTGVGETQYF; CDR3nt: TGTGCCAGCAGTTCGACAGGGGTGGGAGAGACCCAGTACTTC; abundance: .; j_gene: TRBJ2-5; d_gene: TRBD1; v_gene: TRBV28
CDR3aa: CASSTTDSPLHF; CDR3nt: TGTGCCAGCAGTACGACCGACTCACCCCTCCACTTT; abundance: .; j_gene: TRBJ1-6; d_gene: .; v_gene: TRBV12-3/TRBV12-4
CDR3aa: CASSLGQGFSYEQYF; CDR3nt: TGCGCCAGCAGCTTAGGACAGGGATTCTCCTACGAGCAGTACTTC; abundance: .; j_gene: TRBJ2-7; d_gene: TRBD1; v_gene: TRBV10-1
CDR3aa: CASSLARLAGDVQFF; CDR3nt: TGTGCCAGCAGCTTAGCAAGACTAGCGGGAGACGTGCAGTTCTTC; abundance: .; j_gene: TRBJ2-1; d_gene: TRBD2; v_gene: TRBV7-8
CDR3aa: CSASVGGAETQYF; CDR3nt: TGCAGTGCTAGTGTAGGGGGCGCAGAGACCCAGTACTTC; abundance: few; j_gene: TRBJ2-5; d_gene: TRBD1; v_gene: TRBV20-1
CDR3aa: CAISQTGENTEAFF; CDR3nt: TGTGCCATCAGTCAGACAGGAGAGAACACTGAAGCTTTCTTT; abundance: .; j_gene: TRBJ1-1; d_gene: .; v_gene: TRBV10-3
CDR3aa: CASSLPRFGRGGGNEQYF; CDR3nt: TGTGCCAGCAGCTTACCCCGTTTCGGTAGGGGAGGAGGGAACGAGCAGTACTTC; abundance: many; j_gene: TRBJ2-7; d_gene: .; v_gene: TRBV11-2
CDR3aa: CASSLDGYNEQFF; CDR3nt: TGTGCCAGCAGTTTGGACGGTTACAATGAGCAGTTCTTC; abundance: once; j_gene: TRBJ2-1; d_gene: .; v_gene: TRBV12-3/TRBV12-4
CDR3aa: CASSYGREQGGYTF; CDR3nt: TGTGCCAGCAGTTATGGCAGGGAGCAGGGTGGCTACACCTTC; abundance: .; j_gene: TRBJ1-2; d_gene: .; v_gene: TRBV6-5
CDR3aa: CATSRDTGELFF; CDR3nt: TGTGCCACCAGCAGAGACACCGGGGAGCTGTTTTTT; abundance: .; j_gene: TRBJ2-2; d_gene: .; v_gene: TRBV15
CDR3aa: CASLRQGNEQFF; CDR3nt: TGTGCCAGCCTGCGACAGGGAAATGAGCAGTTCTTC; abundance: many; j_gene: TRBJ2-1; d_gene: TRBD1; v_gene: TRBV12-3/TRBV12-4